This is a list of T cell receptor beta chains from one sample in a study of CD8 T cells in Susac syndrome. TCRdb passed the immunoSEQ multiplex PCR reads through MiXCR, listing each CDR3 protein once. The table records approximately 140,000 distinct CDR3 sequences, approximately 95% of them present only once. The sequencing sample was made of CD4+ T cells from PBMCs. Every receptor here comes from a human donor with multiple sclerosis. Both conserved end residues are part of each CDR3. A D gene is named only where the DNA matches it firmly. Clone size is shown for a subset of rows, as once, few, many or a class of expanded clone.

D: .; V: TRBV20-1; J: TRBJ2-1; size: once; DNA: TGCAGTGCTCGAGATACATACAATGAGCAGTTCTTC; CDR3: CSARDTYNEQFF
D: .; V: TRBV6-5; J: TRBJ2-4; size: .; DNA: TGTGCCAGCAGCCGCACCACCGAGAGGAAATACATTCAGTACTTC; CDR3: CASSRTTERKYIQYF
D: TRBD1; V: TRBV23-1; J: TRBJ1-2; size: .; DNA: TGCGCCAGCAGTCAACGGGACAGCGACTATGGCTACACCTTC; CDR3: CASSQRDSDYGYTF
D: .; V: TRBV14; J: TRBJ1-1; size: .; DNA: TGTGCCAGCAGCCAAGTTAAGAACACTGAAGCTTTCTTT; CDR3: CASSQVKNTEAFF
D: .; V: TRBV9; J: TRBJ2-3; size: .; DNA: TGTGCCAGCAGCGTAGCACCAGATACGCAGTATTTT; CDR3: CASSVAPDTQYF
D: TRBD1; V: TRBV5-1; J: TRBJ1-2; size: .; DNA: TGCGCCAGCAGCCAAACGAATCGGGGACAGGGAGTACGCACCTTC; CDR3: CASSQTNRGQGVRTF
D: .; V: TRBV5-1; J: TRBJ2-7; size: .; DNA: TGCGCCAGCAGCTGGGACACGAGCTCCTACAATGAGCAGTACTTC; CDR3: CASSWDTSSYNEQYF
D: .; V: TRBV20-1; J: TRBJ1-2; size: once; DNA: TGCAGTGCGGCCGGGACACAGGACTATGGCTACACCTTC; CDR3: CSAAGTQDYGYTF
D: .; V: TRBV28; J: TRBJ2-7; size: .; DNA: TGTGCCAGCAGATGGGACTCAACCTACGAGCAGTACTTC; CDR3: CASRWDSTYEQYF
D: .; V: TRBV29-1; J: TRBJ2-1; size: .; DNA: TGCAGCGTTGAACTAGAGCAGTTCTTC; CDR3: CSVELEQFF
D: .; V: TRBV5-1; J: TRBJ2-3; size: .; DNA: TGCGCCAGCAGCTTGGGCGGGTCTGTGAGGGCAGATACGCAGTATTTT; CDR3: CASSLGGSVRADTQYF
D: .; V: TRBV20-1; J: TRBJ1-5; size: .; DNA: TGCAGTGCGGTAAGACAGAGCAATCAGCCCCAGCATTTT; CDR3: CSAVRQSNQPQHF
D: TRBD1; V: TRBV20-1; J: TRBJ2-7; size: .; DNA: TGCAGTGCTAGAAACGGACAGGGGGCAGGGAGGTACGAGCAGTACTTC; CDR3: CSARNGQGAGRYEQYF
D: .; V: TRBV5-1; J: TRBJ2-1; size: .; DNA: TGCGCCAGCAGCTGGGGGTCAGGGAATGAGCAGTTCTTC; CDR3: CASSWGSGNEQFF
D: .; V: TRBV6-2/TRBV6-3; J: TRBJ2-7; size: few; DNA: TGTGCCAGCAGTCGGGCAGGGAGCGACGAGCAGTACTTC; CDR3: CASSRAGSDEQYF
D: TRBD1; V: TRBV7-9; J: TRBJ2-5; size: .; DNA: TGTGCCAGCAGCTTAGTCGGCAGGGGGTTAGAGACCCAGTACTTC; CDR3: CASSLVGRGLETQYF
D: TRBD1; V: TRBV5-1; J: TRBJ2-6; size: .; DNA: TGCGCCAGCAGTTGGAGACAGGGCTCCTCTGGGGCCAACGTCCTGACTTTC; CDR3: CASSWRQGSSGANVLTF
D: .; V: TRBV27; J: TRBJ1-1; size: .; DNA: TGTGCCAGCAGTCCCATAGGGGTGCACACTGAAGCTTTCTTT; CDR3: CASSPIGVHTEAFF
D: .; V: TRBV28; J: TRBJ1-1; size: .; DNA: TGTGCCAGCAGTCCTCGGCGGACCGTGAACACTGAAGCTTTCTTT; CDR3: CASSPRRTVNTEAFF
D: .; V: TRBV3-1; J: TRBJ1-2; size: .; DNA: TGTGCCAGCAGCCGCATCTCAGGGCTTGGTGGCTACACCTTC; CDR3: CASSRISGLGGYTF
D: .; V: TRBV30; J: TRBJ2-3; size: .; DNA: TGTGCCTGGAGTGTAGCAGGGGGCACAGATACGCAGTATTTT; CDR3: CAWSVAGGTDTQYF
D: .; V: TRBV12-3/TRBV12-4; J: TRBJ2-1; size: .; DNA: TGTGCCAGCAGGGACCTGAAGGGGGATGAGCAGTTCTTC; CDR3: CASRDLKGDEQFF
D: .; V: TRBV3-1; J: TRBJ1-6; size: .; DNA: TGTGCCAGCAGCCAAGATTGGGGCTTAGGACCCCTCCACTTT; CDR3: CASSQDWGLGPLHF
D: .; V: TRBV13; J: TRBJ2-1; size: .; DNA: TGTGCCAGCAGCTTAGGAGGGCTAGGGGGAAATGAGCAGTTCTTC; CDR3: CASSLGGLGGNEQFF
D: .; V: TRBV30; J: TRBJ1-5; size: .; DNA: TGTGCCTGGAGTGTACCTGCGGCTGGCCTGATGAATCAGCCCCAGCATTTT; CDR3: CAWSVPAAGLMNQPQHF
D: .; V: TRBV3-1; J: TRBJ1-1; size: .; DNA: TGTGCCAGCAGCCCACGACAGGACACTGAAGCTTTCTTT; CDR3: CASSPRQDTEAFF
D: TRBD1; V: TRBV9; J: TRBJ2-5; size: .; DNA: TGTGCCAGCAGCGTAGACGGGACAGGAGTAAAAGAGACCCAGTACTTC; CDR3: CASSVDGTGVKETQYF
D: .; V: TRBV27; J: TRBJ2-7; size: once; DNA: TGTGCCAGCAGTCCCCGGGATGTTAGGGCAGGGCAGTACTTC; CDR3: CASSPRDVRAGQYF
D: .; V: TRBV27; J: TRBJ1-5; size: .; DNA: TGTGCCAGCAGTCCCCGAGACGGAGGGGGTCAGCCCCAGCATTTT; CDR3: CASSPRDGGGQPQHF
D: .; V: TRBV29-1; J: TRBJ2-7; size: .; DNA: TGCAGCGTTGAAGAGGGCAGGGGTTGGCAGTACTTC; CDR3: CSVEEGRGWQYF
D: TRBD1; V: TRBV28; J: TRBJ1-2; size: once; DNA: TGTGCCCTCCGGGGACAGGGGACTGATGGCTACACCTTC; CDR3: CALRGQGTDGYTF
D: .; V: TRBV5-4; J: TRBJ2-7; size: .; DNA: TGTGCCAGCAGCTCAGTCATAGGACCCTACGAGCAGTACTTC; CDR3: CASSSVIGPYEQYF
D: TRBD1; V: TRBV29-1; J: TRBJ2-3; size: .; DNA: TGCAGCGTTGAACGGGACAGGACAGATACGCAGTATTTT; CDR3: CSVERDRTDTQYF
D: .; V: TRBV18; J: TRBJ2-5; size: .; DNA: TGTGCCAGCTCACAACAAGAGACCCAGTACTTC; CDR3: CASSQQETQYF
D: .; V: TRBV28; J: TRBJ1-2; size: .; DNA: TGTGCCAGCAAAGGGACATATCCTAACTATGGCTACACCTTC; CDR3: CASKGTYPNYGYTF
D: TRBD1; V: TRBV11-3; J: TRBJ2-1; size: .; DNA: TGTGCCAGCAGCTTAGATAACTTTCGGACAGGGACTGAGCAGTTCTTC; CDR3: CASSLDNFRTGTEQFF
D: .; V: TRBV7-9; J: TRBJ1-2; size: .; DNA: TGTGCCAGCAGCCTAAAGGACGGCTCCTATGGCTACACCTTC; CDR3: CASSLKDGSYGYTF